This T cell receptor (beta chain) comes out of a study of CD8+ T cells in alopecia areata. Germline CDR1 and CDR2: SGHTA and FQGNSA. Trimming pared 7 bases from V and 4 bases from J, leaving 7 bases between. This CDR3 is 11 amino acids long. cDNA prepared by RNA extraction and subsequent reverse transcription served as the template for sequencing. The repertoire was sequenced with immunoSEQ multiplex PCR; TCRdb's copy has only in-frame clones and lacks some. The sample shows under 350,000 clones, roughly 50% of them seen only once. This clone has a handful of counts. This sample's treatment: oral pan-JAK inhibitor, 5-10 mg twice daily. The authors sorted CD4+ and CD8+ T cells from PBMCs.

The input for sequencing was CD4+ T cells sorted from blood, taken at week 24, from a patient treated with tofacitinib. This clonotype was sampled from a human donor with alopecia areata. The V gene is TRBV7-2, the J gene TRBJ2-5, with D perhaps TRBD2 (5 bases). The chain's CDR3 is CASTLAETQYF. The DNA for the CDR3 is TGTGCCAGCACCCTAGCAGAGACCCAGTACTTC.